This TCR beta chain was recorded in a study of OX40 agonist ivuxolimab in advanced cancers. Turning to the study itself: An agonistic anti-OX40 (CD134) antibody, ivuxolimab, was used to treat the patients. Points from the study as a whole: There was clonal expansion of CD4+ and CD8+ blood T cells by week 6 at 0.1 to 3.0 mg/kg.

The ends were cut back, 4 bases at V and 1 base at J, with 9 bases in the middle. Germline CDR1 reads SGHDT; CDR2 reads YYEEEE. CDR3 size: 13 residues. With respect to this clone: Its antigen is unidentified.

Sequenced by immunoSEQ multiplex PCR; TCRdb stores in-frame clones only, minus some. The sample records over 75,000 clones, less than 95% being singletons. Sampled blood was obtained at baseline, cycle 4 day 1, and cycle 7 day 1. This TCR was recovered from an adult with an advanced solid tumor such as melanoma, head and neck, liver or kidney cancer. This sequence joins TRBV5-6 and TRBJ2-7; D remains ambiguous. Here the sequenced sample was CD4+ or CD8+ T cells sorted from blood, taken in a trial of the OX40 agonist ivuxolimab. CDR3 in DNA: TGTGCCAGCAGCCCGGGTCGGTCCTACGAGCAGTACTTC. This encodes CASSPGRSYEQYF.